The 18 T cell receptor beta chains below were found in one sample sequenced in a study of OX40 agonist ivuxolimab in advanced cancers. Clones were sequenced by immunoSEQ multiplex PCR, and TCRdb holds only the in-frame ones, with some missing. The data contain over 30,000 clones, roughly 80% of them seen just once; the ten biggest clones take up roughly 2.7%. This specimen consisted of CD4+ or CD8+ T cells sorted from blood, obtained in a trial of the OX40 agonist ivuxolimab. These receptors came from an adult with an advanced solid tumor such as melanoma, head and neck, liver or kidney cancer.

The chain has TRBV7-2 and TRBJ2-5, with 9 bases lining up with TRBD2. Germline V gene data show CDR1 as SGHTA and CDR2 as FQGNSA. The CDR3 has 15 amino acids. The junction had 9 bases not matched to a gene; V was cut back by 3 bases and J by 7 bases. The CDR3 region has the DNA TGTGCCAGCAGCTTGCGGGGGGGATTTCAGGGGACCCAGTACTTC. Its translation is CASSLRGGFQGTQYF.

CDR3 nucleotide sequence: TGTGCCAGCAGTTTAGGCGGCCGGGAAGCTTTCTTT. It is translated as CASSLGGREAFF. This rearrangement joins TRBV28 to TRBJ1-1; D remains ambiguous. Per the germline V gene, CDR1 is MDHEN and CDR2 is SYDVKM. The CDR3 has 12 amino acids. Trimming removed 2 bases at V and 8 bases at J, with 9 bases between.

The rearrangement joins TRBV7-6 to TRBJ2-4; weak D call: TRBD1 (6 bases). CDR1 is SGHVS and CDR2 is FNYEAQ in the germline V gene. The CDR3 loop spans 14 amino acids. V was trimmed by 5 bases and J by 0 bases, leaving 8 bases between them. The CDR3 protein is CASSGGRAKNIQYF. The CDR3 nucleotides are TGTGCCAGCAGCGGGGGCCGAGCCAAAAACATTCAGTACTTC.

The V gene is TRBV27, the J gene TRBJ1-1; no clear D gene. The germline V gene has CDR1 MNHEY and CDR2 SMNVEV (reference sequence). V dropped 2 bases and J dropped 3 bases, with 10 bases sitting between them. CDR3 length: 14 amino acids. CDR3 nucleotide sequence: TGTGCCAGCAGTTTAGCATGGGTGGACACTGAAGCTTTCTTT. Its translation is CASSLAWVDTEAFF.

The CDR3 sequence: CASRRGQLNEQFF. The CDR3 DNA follows: TGTGCCAGCAGACGGGGACAACTCAATGAGCAGTTCTTC. The genes are TRBV5-6 and TRBJ2-1; weak D call: TRBD1 (6 bases). The V gene lost 5 bases and the J gene lost 6 bases, with 12 bases spanning the gap. The CDR3 has 13 amino acids. Germline-derived CDR1 and CDR2 are SGHDT and YYEEEE.

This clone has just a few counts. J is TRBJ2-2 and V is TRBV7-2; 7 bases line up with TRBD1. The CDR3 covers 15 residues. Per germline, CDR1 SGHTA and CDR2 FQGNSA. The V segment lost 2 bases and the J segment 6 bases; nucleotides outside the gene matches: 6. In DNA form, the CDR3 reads TGTGCCAGCAGCTTACCGGGACAGTTGTCCGGGGAGCTGTTTTTT. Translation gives CASSLPGQLSGELFF.

Here the CDR3 reads CASSSPSTGELFF. Here the CDR3 DNA reads TGTGCCAGCAGTTCTCCGAGTACCGGGGAGCTGTTTTTT. The chain combines TRBV28 with TRBJ2-2; D gene unclear. Germline assignment: CDR1 MDHEN and CDR2 SYDVKM. The V end lost 4 bases, the J end lost 5 bases, and 8 bases lay between the germline ends. The CDR3 is 13 amino acids.

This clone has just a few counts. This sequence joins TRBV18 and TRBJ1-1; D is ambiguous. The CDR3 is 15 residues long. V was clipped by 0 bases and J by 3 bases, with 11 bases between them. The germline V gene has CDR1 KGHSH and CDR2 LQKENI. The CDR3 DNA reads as TGTGCCAGCTCACCACCGTGGGGTAGGCACACTGAAGCTTTCTTT. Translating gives CASSPPWGRHTEAFF.

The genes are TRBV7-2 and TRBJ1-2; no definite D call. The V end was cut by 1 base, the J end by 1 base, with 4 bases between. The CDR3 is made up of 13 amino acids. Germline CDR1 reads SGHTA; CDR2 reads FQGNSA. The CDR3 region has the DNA TGTGCCAGCAGCTTAGACATTAACTATGGCTACACCTTC. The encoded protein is CASSLDINYGYTF.

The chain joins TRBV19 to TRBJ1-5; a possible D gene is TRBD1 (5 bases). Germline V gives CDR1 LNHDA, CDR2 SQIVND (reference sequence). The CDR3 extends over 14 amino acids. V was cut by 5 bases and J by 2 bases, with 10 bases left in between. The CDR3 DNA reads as TGTGCCAGTAGTGAGGGGCGGCGCAATCAGCCCCAGCATTTT. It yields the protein CASSEGRRNQPQHF.

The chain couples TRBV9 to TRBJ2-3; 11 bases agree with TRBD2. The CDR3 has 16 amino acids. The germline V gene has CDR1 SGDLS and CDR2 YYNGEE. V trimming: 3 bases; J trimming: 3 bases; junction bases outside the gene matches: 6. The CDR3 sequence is CASSGGTSGYTDTQYF. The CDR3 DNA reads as TGTGCCAGCAGCGGAGGGACTAGCGGCTATACAGATACGCAGTATTTT.

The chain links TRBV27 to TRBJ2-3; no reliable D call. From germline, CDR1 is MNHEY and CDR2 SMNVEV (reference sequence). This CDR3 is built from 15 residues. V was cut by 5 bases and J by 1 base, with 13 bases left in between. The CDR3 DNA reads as TGTGCCAGCAGTCCAACAGAACGGGGCACAGATACGCAGTATTTT. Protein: CASSPTERGTDTQYF.

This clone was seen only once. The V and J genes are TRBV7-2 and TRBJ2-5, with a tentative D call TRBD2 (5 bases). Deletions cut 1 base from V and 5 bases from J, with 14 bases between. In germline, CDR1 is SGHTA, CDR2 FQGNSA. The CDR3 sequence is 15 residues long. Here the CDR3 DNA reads TGTGCCAGCAGCTTAGGGAGCCTGGGCGGGGAGACCCAGTACTTC. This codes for CASSLGSLGGETQYF.

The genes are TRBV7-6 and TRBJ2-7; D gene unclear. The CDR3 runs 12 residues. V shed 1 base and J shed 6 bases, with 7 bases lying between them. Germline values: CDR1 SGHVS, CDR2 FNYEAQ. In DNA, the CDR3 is TGTGCCAGCAGCTTAGTAGTTGGCGAGCAGTACTTC. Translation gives CASSLVVGEQYF.

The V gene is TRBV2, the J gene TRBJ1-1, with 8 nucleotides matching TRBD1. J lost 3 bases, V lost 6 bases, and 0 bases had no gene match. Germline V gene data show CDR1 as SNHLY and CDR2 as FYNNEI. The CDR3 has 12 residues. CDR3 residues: CASRGQDTEAFF. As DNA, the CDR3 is TGTGCCAGCAGGGGACAGGACACTGAAGCTTTCTTT.

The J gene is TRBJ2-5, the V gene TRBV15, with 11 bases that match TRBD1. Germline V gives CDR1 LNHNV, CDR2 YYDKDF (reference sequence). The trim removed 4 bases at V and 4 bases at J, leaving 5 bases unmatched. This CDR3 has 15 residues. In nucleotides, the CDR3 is TGTGCCACCAGCAACGGACAGGGGGCAGGAGAGACCCAGTACTTC. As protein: CATSNGQGAGETQYF. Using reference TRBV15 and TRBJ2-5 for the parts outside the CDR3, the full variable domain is DAMVIQNPRYQVTQFGKPVTLSCSQTLNHNVMYWYQQKSSQAPKLLFHYYDKDFNNEADTPDNFQSRRPNTSFCFLDIRSPGLGDTAMYLCATSNGQGAGETQYFGPGTRLLVL.

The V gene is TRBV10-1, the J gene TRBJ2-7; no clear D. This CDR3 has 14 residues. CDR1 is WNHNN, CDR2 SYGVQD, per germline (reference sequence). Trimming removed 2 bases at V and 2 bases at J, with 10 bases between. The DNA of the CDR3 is TGCGCCAGCAGTGAGGGAAGCATCCCCTACGAGCAGTACTTC. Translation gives CASSEGSIPYEQYF.

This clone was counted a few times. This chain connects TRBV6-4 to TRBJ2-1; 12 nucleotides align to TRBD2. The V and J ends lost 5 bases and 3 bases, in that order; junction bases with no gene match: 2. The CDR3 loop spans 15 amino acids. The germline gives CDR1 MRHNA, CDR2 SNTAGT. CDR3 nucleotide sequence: TGTGCCAGCAGTCTACTAGCGGGAGGCTACAATGAGCAGTTCTTC. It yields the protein CASSLLAGGYNEQFF.